This TCR beta chain was retrieved from a study of T cells after posttransplantation cyclophosphamide. This CDR3 is 14 amino acids long. V was cut by 5 bases and J by 6 bases, with 17 bases left in between. Germline-derived CDR1 and CDR2 are MDHEN and SYDVKM. Clones were read by immunoSEQ multiplex PCR, and TCRdb kept only the in-frame ones, dropping some. The sample yields about 5,500 clones, roughly 98% seen once. This clone was seen only once. The J gene is TRBJ2-7, the V gene TRBV28; tentatively, D is TRBD1 (5 bases). This sequence was found in a man between 35 and 55 years old in good health, CMV-negative, and a related stem cell transplant donor. The sample was memory CD4+ T cells sorted from PBMCs. CDR3 in amino acids: CASSPTRQLGEQYF. CDR3 nucleotides: TGTGCCAGCAGTCCGACTCGACAGCTCGGCGAGCAGTACTTC.